This T cell receptor (beta chain) was sequenced in a study of T cells in localized non-small cell lung cancer. General study points: With higher T cell density in blood came longer overall survival. The greatest T cell clonality was found in uninvolved adjacent lung (higher than in tumor). When the top 100 tumor clones were examined, a median approximately 59 of them also appeared in the adjacent lung, which was paired and uninvolved. A single tumor region was sequenced, leaving heterogeneity possible.

Only in-frame clones appear in the TCRdb table, and some are missing; sequencing was by immunoSEQ multiplex PCR. The sample holds some 66,000 clones; almost 85% are singletons and the top ten take roughly 14%. A remark on this clone: Its specificity is unknown.

This clonotype originated in an older female donor with stage I lung adenocarcinoma. The input for sequencing was peripheral blood, taken before any cancer treatment.

The CDR3 nucleotides read TGTGCCAGCAGCCCTACAGGGGTTAATGGCTACACCTTC. Its translation: CASSPTGVNGYTF. The rearrangement links TRBV7-9 to TRBJ1-2, with 7 bases fitting TRBD1. CDR3 size: 13 residues. From germline, CDR1 is SEHNR and CDR2 FQNEAQ (reference sequence). With V trimmed by 5 bases and J by 6 bases, 6 bases remained unmatched.